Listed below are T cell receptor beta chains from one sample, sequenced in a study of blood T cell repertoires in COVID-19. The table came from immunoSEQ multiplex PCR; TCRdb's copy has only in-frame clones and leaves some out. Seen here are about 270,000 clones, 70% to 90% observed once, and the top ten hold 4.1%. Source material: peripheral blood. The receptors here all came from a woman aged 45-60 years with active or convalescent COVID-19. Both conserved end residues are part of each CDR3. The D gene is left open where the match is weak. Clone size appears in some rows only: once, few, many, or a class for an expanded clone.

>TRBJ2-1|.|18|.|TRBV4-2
CASSQDRGAANRYNEQFF
TGTGCCAGCAGCCAAGATCGTGGAGCGGCCAATCGCTACAATGAGCAGTTCTTC
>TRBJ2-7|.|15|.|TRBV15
CATSVGGRATYEQYF
TGTGCCACCAGCGTGGGGGGGCGGGCTACCTACGAGCAGTACTTC
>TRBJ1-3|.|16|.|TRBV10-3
CAISEAQGNSGNTIYF
TGTGCCATCAGTGAGGCACAGGGAAACTCTGGAAACACCATATATTTT
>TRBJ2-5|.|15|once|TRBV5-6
CASSLRVGGTETQYF
TGTGCCAGCAGCTTGAGGGTAGGGGGAACAGAGACCCAGTACTTC
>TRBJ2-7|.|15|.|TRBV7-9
CASTESTGPPYEQYF
TGTGCCAGCACCGAATCTACAGGGCCCCCCTACGAGCAGTACTTC
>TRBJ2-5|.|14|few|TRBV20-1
CSASGGAGGETQYF
TGCAGTGCTAGTGGGGGCGCAGGTGGAGAGACCCAGTACTTC
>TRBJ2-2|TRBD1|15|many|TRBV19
CASTDRGRTTGELFF
TGTGCCAGTACCGACAGGGGGCGGACCACCGGGGAGCTGTTTTTT
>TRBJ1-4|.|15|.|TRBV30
CAWSFTSGAWEKLFF
TGTGCCTGGAGTTTTACCTCAGGGGCGTGGGAAAAACTGTTTTTT
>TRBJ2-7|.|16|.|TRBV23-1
CASSRSSGHSPYEQYF
TGCGCCAGCAGTCGAAGCTCGGGACACAGTCCCTACGAGCAGTACTTC
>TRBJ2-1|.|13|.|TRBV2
CASSVGDSNEQFF
TGTGCCAGCAGTGTGGGGGACTCCAATGAGCAGTTCTTC
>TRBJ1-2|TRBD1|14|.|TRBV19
CASSVQGAGYGYTF
TGTGCCAGTAGTGTACAGGGGGCGGGCTATGGCTACACCTTC
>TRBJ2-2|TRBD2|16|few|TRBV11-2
CASSFSAGGYTGELFF
TGTGCCAGCAGCTTTTCCGCGGGAGGTTACACCGGGGAGCTGTTTTTT
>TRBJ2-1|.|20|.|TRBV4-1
CASSQGGGKQGSGDVNEQFF
TGCGCCAGCAGCCAAGGAGGTGGAAAGCAGGGTAGCGGAGATGTAAATGAGCAGTTCTTC
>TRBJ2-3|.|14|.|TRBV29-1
CSVLLAANTDTQYF
TGCAGCGTGTTACTAGCTGCGAACACAGATACGCAGTATTTT
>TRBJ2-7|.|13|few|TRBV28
CASSFLRDGEQYF
TGTGCCAGCAGTTTTCTCAGGGATGGGGAGCAGTACTTC
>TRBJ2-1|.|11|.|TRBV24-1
CATSEAGEQFF
TGTGCCACCAGTGAAGCAGGGGAGCAGTTCTTC
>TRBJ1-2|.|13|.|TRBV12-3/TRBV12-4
CASSLDTNYGYTF
TGTGCCAGCAGTTTAGACACTAACTATGGCTACACCTTC
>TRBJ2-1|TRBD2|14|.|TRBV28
CASSLGLADNEQFF
TGTGCCAGCAGTTTGGGACTAGCTGACAATGAGCAGTTCTTC
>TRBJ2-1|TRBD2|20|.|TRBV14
CASSQDPPGLAGGPGNEQFF
TGTGCCAGCAGCCAAGATCCTCCCGGACTAGCGGGAGGCCCAGGGAATGAGCAGTTCTTC
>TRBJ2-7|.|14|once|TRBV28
CASAPWTDAYEQYF
TGTGCCAGCGCCCCTTGGACAGATGCCTACGAGCAGTACTTC
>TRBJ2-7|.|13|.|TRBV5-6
CASSRGDTYEQYF
TGTGCCAGCAGCCGGGGGGACACCTACGAGCAGTACTTC
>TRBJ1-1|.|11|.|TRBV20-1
CSAKLESEAFF
TGCAGTGCCAAATTAGAGTCAGAAGCTTTCTTT
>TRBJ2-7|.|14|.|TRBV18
CASSPTGNDYEQYF
TGTGCCAGCTCACCAACAGGGAACGACTACGAGCAGTACTTC
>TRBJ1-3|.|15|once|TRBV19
CASSIPGISGNTIYF
TGTGCCAGTAGTATTCCAGGGATCTCTGGAAACACCATATATTTT
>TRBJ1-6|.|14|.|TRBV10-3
CAISESGAETPLHF
TGTGCCATCAGTGAGTCTGGGGCTGAGACACCCCTCCACTTT
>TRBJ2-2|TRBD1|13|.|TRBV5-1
CASSLTGDGELFF
TGCGCCAGCAGCTTGACAGGGGACGGGGAGCTGTTTTTT
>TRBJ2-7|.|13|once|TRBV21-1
CATQGQTTYEQYF
TGTGCCACCCAAGGACAGACAACCTACGAGCAGTACTTC
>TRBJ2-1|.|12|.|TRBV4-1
CASSPLAGEQFF
TGCGCCAGCAGCCCACTCGCCGGTGAGCAGTTCTTC
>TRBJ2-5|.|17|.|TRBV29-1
CSVEKRSAGRGEETQYF
TGCAGCGTTGAAAAAAGATCGGCGGGGCGAGGGGAAGAGACCCAGTACTTC
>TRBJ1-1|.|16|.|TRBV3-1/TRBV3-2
CASRMGGSGDPGEAFF
TGTGCCAGCAGAATGGGGGGTAGCGGGGATCCAGGTGAAGCTTTCTTT
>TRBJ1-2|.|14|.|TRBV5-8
CASSLGAGSGGYTF
TGTGCCAGCAGCTTGGGCGCCGGTTCTGGTGGCTACACCTTC
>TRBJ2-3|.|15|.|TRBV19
CASSPYRERADTQYF
TGTGCCAGTAGTCCCTACAGGGAACGGGCAGATACGCAGTATTTT
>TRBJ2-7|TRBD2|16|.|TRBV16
CASSPRTSGATYEQYF
TGTGCCAGCAGCCCTCGGACTAGCGGGGCTACCTACGAGCAGTACTTC
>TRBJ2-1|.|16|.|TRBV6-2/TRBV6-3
CASSYSPSSLYNEQFF
TGTGCCAGCAGTTACTCGCCTAGCAGTTTATACAATGAGCAGTTCTTC
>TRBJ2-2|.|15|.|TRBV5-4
CASSLGQHNTGELFF
TGTGCCAGCAGCTTGGGACAACATAACACCGGGGAGCTGTTTTTT
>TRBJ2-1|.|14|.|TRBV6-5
CASRGQGSYNEQFF
TGTGCCAGCAGGGGTCAGGGGTCCTACAATGAGCAGTTCTTC
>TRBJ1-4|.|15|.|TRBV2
CASSKDSGFNEKLFF
TGTGCCAGCAGTAAGGACAGTGGGTTTAATGAAAAACTGTTTTTT
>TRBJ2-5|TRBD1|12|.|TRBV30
CAWARGGETQYF
TGTGCCTGGGCTAGAGGGGGCGAGACCCAGTACTTC
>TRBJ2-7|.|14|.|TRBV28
CASSSGGNPYEQYF
TGTGCCAGCAGTTCCGGGGGAAATCCCTACGAGCAGTACTTC
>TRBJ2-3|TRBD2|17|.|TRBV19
CASSIALAGVRTDTQYF
TGTGCCAGTAGTATTGCACTAGCGGGAGTTCGCACAGATACGCAGTATTTT
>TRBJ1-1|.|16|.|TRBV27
CASSFEGRRRTEEAFF
TGTGCCAGCAGTTTCGAAGGTCGCCGACGGACAGAAGAAGCTTTCTTT
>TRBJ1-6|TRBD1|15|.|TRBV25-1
CASSSRTGENSPLHF
TGTGCCAGCAGTTCCAGGACAGGGGAAAATTCACCCCTCCACTTT
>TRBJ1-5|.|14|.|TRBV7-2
CASSGGGRGQPQHF
TGTGCCAGCAGCGGCGGGGGACGGGGGCAGCCCCAGCATTTT
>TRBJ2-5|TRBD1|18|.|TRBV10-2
CASSESKTGIGGQETQYF
TGCGCCAGCAGTGAGTCGAAGACAGGGATCGGAGGCCAAGAGACCCAGTACTTC
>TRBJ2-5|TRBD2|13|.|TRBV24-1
CATSGGGSETQYF
TGTGCCACCAGCGGGGGGGGATCAGAGACCCAGTACTTC
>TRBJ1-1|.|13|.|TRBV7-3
CASGAGVATEAFF
TGTGCCAGCGGTGCGGGGGTCGCAACTGAAGCTTTCTTT
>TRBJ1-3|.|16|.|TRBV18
CASSPSGHNSGNTIYF
TGTGCCAGCTCACCATCCGGACACAACTCTGGAAACACCATATATTTT
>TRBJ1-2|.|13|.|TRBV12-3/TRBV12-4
CASSLSPLYGYTF
TGTGCCAGCAGTTTAAGCCCTCTATATGGCTACACCTTC
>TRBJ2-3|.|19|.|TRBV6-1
CASSERGSSYSTRTDTQYF
TGTGCCAGCAGTGAGCGGGGTTCCTCGTATTCCACTAGAACAGATACGCAGTATTTT
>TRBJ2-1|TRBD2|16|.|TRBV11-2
CASSHRLAGIRSEQFF
TGTGCCAGCAGCCACCGACTAGCGGGGATCAGGAGTGAGCAGTTCTTC
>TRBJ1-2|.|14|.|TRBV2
CASRAGRENYGYTF
TGTGCCAGCCGAGCAGGCCGAGAAAACTATGGCTACACCTTC
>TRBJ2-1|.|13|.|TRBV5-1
CASRQGQNNEQFF
TGCGCCAGCAGGCAGGGGCAAAACAATGAGCAGTTCTTC
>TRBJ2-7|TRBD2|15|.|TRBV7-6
CASSLVGGRASEQYF
TGTGCCAGCAGCTTGGTCGGCGGGAGGGCCAGCGAGCAGTACTTC
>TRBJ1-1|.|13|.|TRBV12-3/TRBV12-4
CASSFNPRRSSFF
TGTGCCAGCAGTTTCAACCCAAGGAGGTCGTCTTTCTTT